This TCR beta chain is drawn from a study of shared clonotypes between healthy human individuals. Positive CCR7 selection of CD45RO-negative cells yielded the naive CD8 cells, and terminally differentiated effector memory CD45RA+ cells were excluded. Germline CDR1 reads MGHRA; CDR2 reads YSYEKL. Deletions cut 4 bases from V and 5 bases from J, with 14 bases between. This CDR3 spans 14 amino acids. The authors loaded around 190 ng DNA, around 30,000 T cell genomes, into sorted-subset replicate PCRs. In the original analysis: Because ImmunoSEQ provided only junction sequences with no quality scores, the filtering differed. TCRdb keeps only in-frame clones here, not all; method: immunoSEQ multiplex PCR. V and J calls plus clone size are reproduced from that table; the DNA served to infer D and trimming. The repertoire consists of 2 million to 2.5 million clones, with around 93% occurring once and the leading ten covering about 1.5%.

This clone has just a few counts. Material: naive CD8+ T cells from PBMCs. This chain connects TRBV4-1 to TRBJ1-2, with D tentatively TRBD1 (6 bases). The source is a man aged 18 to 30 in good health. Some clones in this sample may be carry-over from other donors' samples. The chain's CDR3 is CASSPSRGGYGYTF. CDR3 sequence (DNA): TGCGCCAGCAGCCCCAGCAGGGGCGGGTATGGCTACACCTTC.